This T cell receptor beta chain emerged from a study of T-cell memory formation after mild COVID-19. Study as a whole: TCR clusters were mostly confined to one donor each.

MiXCR, run by TCRdb on the 5' RACE reads, gives a single entry per CDR3 protein. The sample yields some 350,000 distinct CDR3 sequences, 15% to 20% seen once. As concerns this clonotype: Its specificity is unknown.

Whole-study findings and limits: Those CD4+ clones that contracted were mainly in CM and EM (CD8+ ones in EMRA).

This CDR3 contains 18 residues. Trimming shortened V by 6 bases and J by 0 bases, and 21 bases separated the two germline ends. The sequence was collected from a man aged 18 to 30 who had mild COVID-19 (a few samples of this study predate the infection). Cell type and time point are not known. Input material: PBMCs or a T cell subset sorted from them (not recorded which). The V gene is TRBV12-3 or TRBV12-4, the J gene TRBJ1-5; D might be TRBD1 (5 bases). The CDR3 here is CASSLTKPGSDSNQPQHF. The CDR3 region has the DNA TGTGCCAGCAGCCTTACCAAACCAGGGAGCGATAGCAATCAGCCCCAGCATTTT.